These T cell receptor beta chains were read from a single sample in a study of Ad26.COV2.S vaccination and SARS-CoV-2 variants. The method was immunoSEQ multiplex PCR; TCRdb's version includes in-frame clones alone and lacks a portion of them. The repertoire includes 350,000 to 400,000 clones, 70% to 90% of them detected once, and roughly 3.5% sits in the top ten. The sequencing here drew on peripheral blood, taken in a trial of Ad26.COV2.S vaccine versus placebo. The receptors derive from a person aged 18-60 years who received the Ad26.COV2.S COVID-19 vaccine or a placebo. CDR3s include the opening cysteine and the closing phenylalanine or tryptophan. The order of the fields is clone size, J gene, V gene, D gene, CDR3 DNA, CDR3 protein. D genes are given only for firm matches. Some rows mark clone size as missing; the rest say once, few, many or name a class of expanded clone.

clone size: .; J gene: TRBJ2-4; V gene: TRBV7-2; D gene: .; CDR3 DNA: TGTGCCAGCAGCTTAAATACGGGGGGCCTTAAAAACATTCAGTACTTC; CDR3 protein: CASSLNTGGLKNIQYF
clone size: .; J gene: TRBJ2-3; V gene: TRBV30; D gene: .; CDR3 DNA: TGTGCCTGGAGTCTAACGGACGGGAAAAATACGCAGTATTTT; CDR3 protein: CAWSLTDGKNTQYF
clone size: few; J gene: TRBJ1-6; V gene: TRBV11-2; D gene: .; CDR3 DNA: TGTGCCAGCACACATGGGCTCAATTCACCCCTCCACTTT; CDR3 protein: CASTHGLNSPLHF
clone size: .; J gene: TRBJ1-1; V gene: TRBV3-1/TRBV3-2; D gene: TRBD1; CDR3 DNA: TGTGCCAGCAGCCCAGCGGTGACAGGGACGGCTTTCTTT; CDR3 protein: CASSPAVTGTAFF
clone size: .; J gene: TRBJ2-1; V gene: TRBV7-8; D gene: TRBD2; CDR3 DNA: TGTGCCAGCAGCTTAGGAGGCCGGGCTAGCGGGGGTTACAATGAGCAGTTCTTC; CDR3 protein: CASSLGGRASGGYNEQFF
clone size: .; J gene: TRBJ2-2; V gene: TRBV6-2/TRBV6-3; D gene: .; CDR3 DNA: TGTGCCAGCAGTTGGGTCCGCGCCGGGGAGCTGTTTTTT; CDR3 protein: CASSWVRAGELFF
clone size: .; J gene: TRBJ2-7; V gene: TRBV2; D gene: .; CDR3 DNA: TGTGCCAGCATGCTACAGAAACGCTACTACGAGCAGTACTTC; CDR3 protein: CASMLQKRYYEQYF
clone size: once; J gene: TRBJ1-2; V gene: TRBV7-6; D gene: .; CDR3 DNA: TGTGCCAGCAGCTTAGTTACAGGGACCAGCTATGGCTACACCTTC; CDR3 protein: CASSLVTGTSYGYTF
clone size: .; J gene: TRBJ1-4; V gene: TRBV19; D gene: .; CDR3 DNA: TGTGCCAGTAGTCTCAACGGATGGGGCTTGGATGAAAAACTGTTTTTT; CDR3 protein: CASSLNGWGLDEKLFF
clone size: .; J gene: TRBJ1-2; V gene: TRBV19; D gene: TRBD1; CDR3 DNA: TGTGCCAGTAAGGACAGGTGGTATGGCTACACCTTC; CDR3 protein: CASKDRWYGYTF
clone size: .; J gene: TRBJ1-1; V gene: TRBV9; D gene: .; CDR3 DNA: TGTGCCAGCAGCGTAGCGGCCTCCGGAGTGAACACTGAAGCTTTCTTT; CDR3 protein: CASSVAASGVNTEAFF
clone size: .; J gene: TRBJ2-3; V gene: TRBV6-4; D gene: .; CDR3 DNA: TGTGCCAGCAGTGACTCTTGGGGTGACGCGCAGTATTTT; CDR3 protein: CASSDSWGDAQYF
clone size: once; J gene: TRBJ2-5; V gene: TRBV24-1; D gene: .; CDR3 DNA: TGTGCCACCAGTGATTATATTACCCAGTACTTC; CDR3 protein: CATSDYITQYF
clone size: .; J gene: TRBJ1-6; V gene: TRBV5-1; D gene: .; CDR3 DNA: TGCGCCAGCAGCCTAACTTTCCAGGGTGCAGGGAATTCACCCCTCCACTTT; CDR3 protein: CASSLTFQGAGNSPLHF
clone size: .; J gene: TRBJ2-7; V gene: TRBV7-2; D gene: TRBD1; CDR3 DNA: TGTGCCAGCAGCCCCAGACAGGGGATCTCCTACGAGCAGTACTTC; CDR3 protein: CASSPRQGISYEQYF
clone size: .; J gene: TRBJ2-3; V gene: TRBV7-6; D gene: TRBD2; CDR3 DNA: TGTGCCAGCAGCTTAATGACCGGGGGGGCTTCAGATACGCAGTATTTT; CDR3 protein: CASSLMTGGASDTQYF
clone size: .; J gene: TRBJ1-2; V gene: TRBV2; D gene: .; CDR3 DNA: TGTGCCAGCAGGGAAAGGACAGTTAACTATGGCTACACCTTC; CDR3 protein: CASRERTVNYGYTF
clone size: .; J gene: TRBJ2-2; V gene: TRBV19; D gene: TRBD2; CDR3 DNA: TGTGCCAGTAGTACCCGGACTAGCGGGCATGGGGAGCTGTTTTTT; CDR3 protein: CASSTRTSGHGELFF
clone size: .; J gene: TRBJ1-6; V gene: TRBV7-2; D gene: .; CDR3 DNA: TGTGCCAGCAGCTTAAACGGACCGTCACTATATAATTCACCCCTCCACTTT; CDR3 protein: CASSLNGPSLYNSPLHF
clone size: .; J gene: TRBJ2-1; V gene: TRBV9; D gene: TRBD1; CDR3 DNA: TGTGCCAGCAGGGGACAGGGGGACAATGAGCAGTTCTTC; CDR3 protein: CASRGQGDNEQFF